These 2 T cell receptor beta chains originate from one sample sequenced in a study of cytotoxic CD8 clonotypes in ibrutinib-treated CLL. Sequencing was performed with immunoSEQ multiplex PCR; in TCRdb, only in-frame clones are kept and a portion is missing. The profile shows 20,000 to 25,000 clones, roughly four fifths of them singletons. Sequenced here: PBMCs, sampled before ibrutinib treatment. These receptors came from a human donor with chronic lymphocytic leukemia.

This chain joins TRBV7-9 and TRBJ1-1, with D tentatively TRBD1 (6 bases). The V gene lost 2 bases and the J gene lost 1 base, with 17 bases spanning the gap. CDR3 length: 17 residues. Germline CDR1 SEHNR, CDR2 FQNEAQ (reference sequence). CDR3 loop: CASSLRRGRVRNTEAFF. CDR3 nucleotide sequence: TGTGCCAGCAGCTTAAGGAGGGGGAGGGTAAGGAACACTGAAGCTTTCTTT.

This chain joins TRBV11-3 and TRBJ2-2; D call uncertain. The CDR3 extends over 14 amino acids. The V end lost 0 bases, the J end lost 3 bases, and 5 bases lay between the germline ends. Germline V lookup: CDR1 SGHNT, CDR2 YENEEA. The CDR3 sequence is CASSLEAYTGELFF. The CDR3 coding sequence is TGTGCCAGCAGCTTAGAGGCCTACACCGGGGAGCTGTTTTTT.